This T cell receptor (beta chain) appears in the sequencing data of a study of blood T cell repertoires in COVID-19. At the level of the study: Collection of acute and convalescent COVID-19 samples took place in the United States, Italy and Spain.

In the authors' methods: Quantification of nucleated cells was approximated via reference gene primer amplification. The table came from immunoSEQ multiplex PCR; TCRdb's copy has only in-frame clones and leaves some out. The DNA gave D and trimming, while V, J and clone size come from that table. The table records 200,000 or so clones, around nine tenths of them present only once. V dropped 2 bases and J dropped 1 base, with 8 bases sitting between them. Germline assignment: CDR1 LNHDA and CDR2 SQIVND (reference sequence). This CDR3 contains 14 residues. Patients at the Seattle site were enrolled during active infection and followed longitudinally.

This sequence was found in a man aged 45-65 years with COVID-19, enrolled during active disease. The chain has TRBV19 and TRBJ1-1; D possibly corresponds to TRBD1 (6 bases). The specimen was peripheral blood. The CDR3 region has the DNA TGTGCCAGTAGTATACAAGGGGGGAACACTGAAGCTTTCTTT. Its translation: CASSIQGGNTEAFF. Together with reference TRBV19 and TRBJ1-1, the CDR3 gives the full variable domain: DGGITQSPKYLFRKEGQNVTLSCEQNLNHDAMYWYRQDPGQGLRLIYYSQIVNDFQKGDIAEGYSVSREKKESFPLTVTSAQKNPTAFYLCASSIQGGNTEAFFGQGTRLTVV.